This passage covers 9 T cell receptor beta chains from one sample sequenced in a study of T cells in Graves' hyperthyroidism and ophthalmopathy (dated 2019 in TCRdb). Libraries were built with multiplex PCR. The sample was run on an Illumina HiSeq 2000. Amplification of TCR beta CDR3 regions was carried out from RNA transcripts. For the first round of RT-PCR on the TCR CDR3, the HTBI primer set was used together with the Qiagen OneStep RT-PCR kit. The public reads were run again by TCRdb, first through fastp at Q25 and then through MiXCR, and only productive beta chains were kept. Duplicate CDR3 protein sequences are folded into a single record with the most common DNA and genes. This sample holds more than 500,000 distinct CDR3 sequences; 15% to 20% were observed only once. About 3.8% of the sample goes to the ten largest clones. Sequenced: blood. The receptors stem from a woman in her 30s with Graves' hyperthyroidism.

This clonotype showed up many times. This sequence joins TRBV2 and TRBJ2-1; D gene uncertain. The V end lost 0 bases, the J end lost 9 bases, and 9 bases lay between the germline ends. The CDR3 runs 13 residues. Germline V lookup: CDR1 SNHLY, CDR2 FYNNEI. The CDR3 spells CASSEALMGEQFF. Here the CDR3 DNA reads TGTGCCAGCAGTGAAGCGCTTATGGGTGAGCAGTTCTTC.

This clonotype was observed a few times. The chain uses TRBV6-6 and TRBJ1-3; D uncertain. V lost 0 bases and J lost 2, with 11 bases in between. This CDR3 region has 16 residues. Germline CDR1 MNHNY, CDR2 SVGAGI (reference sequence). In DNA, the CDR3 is TGTGCCAGCAGTTACTCAGGGCAGGTGACTGGAAACACCATATATTTT. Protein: CASSYSGQVTGNTIYF.

CDR3 DNA: TGTGCCAGCAGCTCCCCCAGGGGTATTTCGGCGGGGGGGATAAAGGCAGATACGCAGTATTTT. Its protein is CASSSPRGISAGGIKADTQYF. This chain uses TRBV7-2 with TRBJ2-3, with 9 bases aligning to TRBD2. From germline, CDR1 is SGHTA and CDR2 FQGNSA. J was trimmed by 4 bases and V by 4 bases; bases with no gene match: 24. The CDR3 sequence is 21 residues long.

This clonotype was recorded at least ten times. The CDR3 loop is CASSTSDRPQETQYF. Here the CDR3 DNA reads TGTGCCAGCTCAACCTCGGACAGACCCCAAGAGACCCAGTACTTC. The chain carries TRBV18 and TRBJ2-5; D possibly corresponds to TRBD1 (6 bases). V lost 5 bases and J 1 base, leaving 14 bases between the germline ends. This CDR3 has 15 residues. Germline V gene lookup returns CDR1 KGHSH and CDR2 LQKENI.

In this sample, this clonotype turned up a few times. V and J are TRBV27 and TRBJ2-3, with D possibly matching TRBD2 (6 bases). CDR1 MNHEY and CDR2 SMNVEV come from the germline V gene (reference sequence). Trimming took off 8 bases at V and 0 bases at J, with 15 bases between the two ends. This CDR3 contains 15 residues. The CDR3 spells CASWPTRTSTDTQYF. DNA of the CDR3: TGTGCCAGCTGGCCGACTAGAACTAGCACAGATACGCAGTATTTT.

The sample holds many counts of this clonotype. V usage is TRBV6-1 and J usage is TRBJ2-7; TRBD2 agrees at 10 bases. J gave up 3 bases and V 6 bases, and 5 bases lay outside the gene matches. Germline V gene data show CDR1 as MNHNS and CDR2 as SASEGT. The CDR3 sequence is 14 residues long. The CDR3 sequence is CASRGLALDYEQYF. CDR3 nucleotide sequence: TGTGCCAGCAGGGGACTAGCGCTCGACTACGAGCAGTACTTC.

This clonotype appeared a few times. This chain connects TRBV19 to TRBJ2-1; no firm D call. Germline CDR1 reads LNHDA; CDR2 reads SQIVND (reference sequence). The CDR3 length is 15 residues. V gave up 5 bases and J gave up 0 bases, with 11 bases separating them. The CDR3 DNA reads TGTGCCAGTAGTCCCGACGGAGCCTCCTACAATGAGCAGTTCTTC. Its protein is CASSPDGASYNEQFF.

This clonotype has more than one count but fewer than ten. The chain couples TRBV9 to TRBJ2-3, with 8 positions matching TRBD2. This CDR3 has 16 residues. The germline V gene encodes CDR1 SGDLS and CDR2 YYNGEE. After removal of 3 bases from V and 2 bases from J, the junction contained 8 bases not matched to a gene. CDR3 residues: CASSGATSGSTDTQYF. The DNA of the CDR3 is TGTGCCAGCAGCGGGGCTACTAGCGGTTCCACAGATACGCAGTATTTT. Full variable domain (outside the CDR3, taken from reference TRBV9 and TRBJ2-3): DSGVTQTPKHLITATGQRVTLRCSPRSGDLSVYWYQQSLDQGLQFLIQYYNGEERAKGNILERFSAQQFPDLHSELNLSSLELGDSALYFCASSGATSGSTDTQYFGPGTRLTVL.

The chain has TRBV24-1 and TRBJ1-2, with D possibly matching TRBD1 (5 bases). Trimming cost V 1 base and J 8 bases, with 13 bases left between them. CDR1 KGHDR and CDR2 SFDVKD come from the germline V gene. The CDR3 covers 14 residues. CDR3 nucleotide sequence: TGTGCCACCAGTGATTTCAACAGGATCCGCGGCTACACCTTC. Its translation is CATSDFNRIRGYTF.